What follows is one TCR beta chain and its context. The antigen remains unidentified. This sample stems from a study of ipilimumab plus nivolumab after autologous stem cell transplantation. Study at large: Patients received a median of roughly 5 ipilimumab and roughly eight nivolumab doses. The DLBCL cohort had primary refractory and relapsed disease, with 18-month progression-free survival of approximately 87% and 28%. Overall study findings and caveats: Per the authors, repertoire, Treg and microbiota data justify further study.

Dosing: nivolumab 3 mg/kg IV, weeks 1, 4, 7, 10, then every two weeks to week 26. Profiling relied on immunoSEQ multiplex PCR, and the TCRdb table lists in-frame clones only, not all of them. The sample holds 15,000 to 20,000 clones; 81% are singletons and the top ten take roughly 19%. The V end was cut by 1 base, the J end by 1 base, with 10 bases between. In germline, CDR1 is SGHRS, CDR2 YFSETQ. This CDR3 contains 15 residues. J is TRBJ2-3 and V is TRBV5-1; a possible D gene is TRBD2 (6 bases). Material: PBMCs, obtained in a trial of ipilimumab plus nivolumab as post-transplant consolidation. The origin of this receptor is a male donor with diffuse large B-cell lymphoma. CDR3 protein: CASSLSRGGTDTQYF. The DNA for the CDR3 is TGCGCCAGCAGCTTGAGTCGCGGGGGCACAGATACGCAGTATTTT.